The T cell receptor beta chain under discussion was sequenced for a study of T cell clonotyping in hematopoietic cell transplantation. TCRdb's copy holds only in-frame clones and misses some; the assay was immunoSEQ multiplex PCR. The profile shows about 29,000 clones, approximately 90% of them singletons. The study, taken as a whole, reports: At the given depth, recipient repertoires were over 95% de novo clonotypes. Broader posttransplant TCR repertoire diversity was predicted by graft donor and pretransplant recipient Inverse Simpson Index values. Pathologically expanded recipient clonotypes increased progressively from day 30 to day 180 as diversity fell.

Samples: about 28 days before transplant, then days 30, 100 and 180 after. Worth noting for this clone: As yet, its antigen is unknown.

Germline lookup yields CDR1 SGHVS and CDR2 FNYEAQ. V dropped 4 bases and J dropped 0 bases, with 20 bases sitting between them. The CDR3 contains 18 residues. The source is a female patient aged 50-59 years who had an allogeneic stem cell transplant from a related donor, so the T cells may come from the graft donor. Some clones in this sample may be carry-over from other donors' samples. The rearrangement uses TRBV7-6 and TRBJ2-3, with D perhaps matching TRBD1 or TRBD2 (5 bases each). Sequencing used PBMCs, obtained 100 days after allogeneic stem cell transplant. CDR3 protein: CASSSPRDRQRSTDTQYF. The CDR3 coding sequence is TGTGCCAGCAGCTCCCCCCGGGACCGCCAAAGGAGCACAGATACGCAGTATTTT.